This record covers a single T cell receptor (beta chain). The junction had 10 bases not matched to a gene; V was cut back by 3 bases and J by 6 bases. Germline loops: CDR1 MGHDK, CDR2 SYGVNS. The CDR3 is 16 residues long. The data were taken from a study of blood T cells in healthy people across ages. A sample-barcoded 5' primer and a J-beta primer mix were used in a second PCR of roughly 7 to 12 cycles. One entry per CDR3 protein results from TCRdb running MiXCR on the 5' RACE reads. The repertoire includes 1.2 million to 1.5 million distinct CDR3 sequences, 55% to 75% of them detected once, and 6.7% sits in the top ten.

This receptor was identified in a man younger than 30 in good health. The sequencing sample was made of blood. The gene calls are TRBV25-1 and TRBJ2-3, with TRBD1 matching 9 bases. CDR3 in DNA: TGTGCCAGCAGTGACAGACAGGGGGGCTTGAGGGATACGCAGTATTTT. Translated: CASSDRQGGLRDTQYF.